This TCR beta chain was recovered during a study of beta chain features in type 1 diabetes. The length of the CDR3 is 12 residues. Germline CDR1 SGHDT, CDR2 YYEEEE. The V end was cut by 0 bases, the J end by 7 bases, with 5 bases between. Every bit of the isolated RNA underwent reverse transcription, so sequencing read expressed TCRB transcripts. Mean read depth for naive, central memory and regulatory T cell samples was roughly 4 million reads. Only in-frame clones appear in the TCRdb table, and some are missing; sequencing was by immunoSEQ multiplex PCR. Among a few hundred thousand clones listed, 8.5% to 10% were seen once. Isolation of CD4+ naive, central memory, regulatory and stem cell-like memory cells was achieved by sorting via CD45RO/CCR7/CD25/CD127/CD95/CD27. General study points: There were fewer insertions and more deletions at the VDJ junctions of type 1 diabetes patients. People with Type 1 diabetes carried modestly yet significantly shorter TCRB CDR3s in all four CD4+ subsets.

The sample holds a few counts of this clone. Its antigen is currently unknown. Input material: central memory CD4+ T cells from blood. This sequence originates from a man between 25 and 39 years old with type 1 diabetes. The V and J genes are TRBV5-6 and TRBJ2-1, with D uncertain. The CDR3 spells CASSLEWNEQFF. The CDR3 bases are TGTGCCAGCAGCTTGGAGTGGAATGAGCAGTTCTTC.